A selection of T cell receptor beta chains follows, all from one sample in a study of CD8 T cells in Susac syndrome. Each CDR3 protein gets one entry after TCRdb re-called the immunoSEQ multiplex PCR reads with MiXCR. The sample has around 270,000 distinct CDR3 sequences, approximately 85% seen once. Source material: CD8+ T cells from PBMCs. The receptors were sampled from a human donor with multiple sclerosis. Both conserved end residues are part of each CDR3. D genes are given only for firm matches. Clone size is not always given. Where it is, it says once, few, many or a class for expanded clones.

>.|TRBV20-1|TRBJ2-2|TRBD2
CSAPGTSGSGELFF
TGCAGTGCCCCCGGGACTAGTGGGTCCGGGGAGCTGTTTTTT
>.|TRBV7-2|TRBJ2-7|.
CASSQAVDEQYF
TGTGCCAGCAGCCAGGCGGTGGACGAGCAGTACTTC
>.|TRBV19|TRBJ2-7|TRBD1
CATGDRVTYEQYF
TGTGCCACCGGGGACAGGGTTACCTACGAGCAGTACTTC
>.|TRBV5-6|TRBJ2-1|TRBD1
CASSPKTGMTYNEQFF
TGTGCCAGCAGCCCCAAGACAGGGATGACCTACAATGAGCAGTTCTTC
>.|TRBV10-3|TRBJ2-1|TRBD2
CATGLAGDNEQFF
TGTGCCACGGGACTAGCGGGAGACAATGAGCAGTTCTTC
>.|TRBV13|TRBJ2-7|.
CASTPRNEQYF
TGTGCCAGCACCCCTAGGAACGAGCAGTACTTC
>.|TRBV7-8|TRBJ1-5|TRBD1
CASSQFQGASQPQHF
TGTGCCAGCAGCCAATTCCAGGGGGCGAGTCAGCCCCAGCATTTT
>.|TRBV19|TRBJ2-7|TRBD1
CASSGQGTLLGGEQYF
TGTGCCAGTAGTGGACAGGGTACTCTCCTTGGTGGGGAGCAGTACTTC
>.|TRBV27|TRBJ2-3|.
CASSGGPSSTDTQYF
TGTGCCAGCAGTGGGGGGCCGAGTAGCACAGATACGCAGTATTTT
>.|TRBV7-9|TRBJ1-4|.
CASSQPGQGDEKLFF
TGTGCCAGCAGCCAACCTGGACAAGGGGACGAAAAACTGTTTTTT
>few|TRBV4-1|TRBJ2-7|.
CASSQTQAYEQYF
TGCGCCAGCAGCCAGACTCAAGCCTACGAGCAGTACTTC
>once|TRBV5-1|TRBJ1-2|.
CASSLEHRESAYGYTF
TGCGCCAGCAGCTTGGAGCACAGGGAGAGCGCCTATGGCTACACCTTC
>.|TRBV7-2|TRBJ2-3|.
CASSLGLVGGSTDTQYF
TGTGCCAGCAGCTTAGGACTAGTAGGAGGGAGCACAGATACGCAGTATTTT
>.|TRBV25-1|TRBJ1-1|.
CASSEPLKPNTEAFF
TGTGCCAGCAGTGAACCCTTGAAGCCGAACACTGAAGCTTTCTTT
>.|TRBV9|TRBJ2-5|.
CASSEGLLGGETQYF
TGTGCCAGCAGCGAGGGGCTCCTAGGGGGGGAGACCCAGTACTTC
>.|TRBV11-2|TRBJ2-7|TRBD1
CASCSLGQGHEQYF
TGTGCCAGCTGCTCATTGGGACAGGGCCACGAGCAGTACTTC
>.|TRBV7-3|TRBJ2-7|.
CASSLNQGNSYEQYF
TGTGCCAGCAGCTTAAATCAGGGGAACTCCTACGAGCAGTACTTC
>.|TRBV7-8|TRBJ1-4|TRBD1
CASSLQGTGANEKLFF
TGTGCCAGCAGCCTACAGGGGACAGGGGCGAATGAAAAACTGTTTTTT
>.|TRBV9|TRBJ1-2|TRBD1
CASSAGQGAPGYTF
TGTGCCAGCAGCGCGGGACAGGGGGCGCCTGGCTACACCTTC
>.|TRBV28|TRBJ2-7|TRBD1
CASRTGAGTVYEQYF
TGTGCCAGCAGAACAGGTGCCGGGACAGTCTACGAGCAGTACTTC
>.|TRBV6-5|TRBJ2-5|.
CASSYVPSGQETQYF
TGTGCCAGCAGTTACGTCCCCAGCGGTCAAGAGACCCAGTACTTC
>.|TRBV27|TRBJ2-7|.
CASSLGASHEQYF
TGTGCCAGCAGTTTGGGGGCCTCCCACGAGCAGTACTTC
>.|TRBV18|TRBJ1-4|TRBD1
CASSPTGDGAWDEKLFF
TGTGCCAGCTCACCGACAGGGGATGGAGCGTGGGATGAAAAACTGTTTTTT
>.|TRBV27|TRBJ2-3|.
CASSLSPATDTQYF
TGTGCCAGCAGTTTATCTCCGGCCACAGATACGCAGTATTTT
>.|TRBV7-2|TRBJ2-2|.
CSLEGERGELFF
TGTTCCCTGGAGGGCGAACGCGGGGAGCTGTTTTTT
>.|TRBV7-6|TRBJ2-2|TRBD2
CASSLPAGGPDTGELFF
TGTGCCAGCAGCTTACCAGCGGGAGGGCCGGACACCGGGGAGCTGTTTTTT
>.|TRBV7-9|TRBJ2-1|.
CASSLVLYNEQFF
TGTGCCAGCAGCTTAGTCCTATACAATGAGCAGTTCTTC
>.|TRBV7-9|TRBJ2-1|.
CASTFSDRRRTGEQFF
TGTGCCAGCACCTTTTCAGACAGGCGCAGAACTGGGGAGCAGTTCTTC
>.|TRBV4-2|TRBJ2-2|TRBD1
CASSTRQGRGTGELFF
TGTGCCAGCAGCACGAGACAGGGTCGAGGCACCGGGGAGCTGTTTTTT
>.|TRBV27|TRBJ2-7|.
CASSTAWGLVDEQYF
TGTGCCAGCAGTACCGCCTGGGGGTTGGTCGACGAGCAGTACTTC
>.|TRBV27|TRBJ1-2|.
CASSPARLNYGYTF
TGTGCCAGCAGTCCCGCTCGGCTCAACTATGGCTACACCTTC
>.|TRBV6-2/TRBV6-3|TRBJ1-1|.
CASSYPSTEAFF
TGTGCCAGCAGTTACCCCTCAACTGAAGCTTTCTTT
>.|TRBV27|TRBJ2-1|TRBD2
CASSFSGSGNEQFF
TGTGCCAGCAGTTTTAGCGGGAGCGGGAATGAGCAGTTCTTC
>.|TRBV5-4|TRBJ2-2|TRBD2
CASRPTSGKGGTGELFF
TGTGCCAGCAGACCGACTAGCGGGAAAGGTGGGACCGGGGAGCTGTTTTTT
>.|TRBV12-3/TRBV12-4|TRBJ2-5|.
CASSLPGETQYF
TGTGCCAGCAGTTTACCTGGGGAGACCCAGTACTTC
>.|TRBV5-8|TRBJ1-1|.
CASSLGIEAFF
TGTGCCAGCAGCTTGGGCATAGAGGCTTTCTTT
>.|TRBV7-9|TRBJ1-2|.
CASSLVMAGEYGYTF
TGTGCCAGCAGCTTAGTCATGGCAGGGGAATATGGCTACACCTTC
>once|TRBV9|TRBJ2-1|.
CASSSSNSPYNEQFF
TGTGCCAGCAGCTCCTCGAACTCCCCCTACAATGAGCAGTTCTTC
>.|TRBV6-1|TRBJ2-1|TRBD2
CASSDWRGDEQFF
TGTGCCAGCAGTGACTGGCGGGGGGATGAGCAGTTCTTC
>.|TRBV13|TRBJ2-1|.
CASSLIGGSYNEQFF
TGTGCCAGCAGCTTAATTGGGGGTTCCTACAATGAGCAGTTCTTC
>.|TRBV7-2|TRBJ2-7|.
CASSLVGRYGSYEQYF
TGTGCCAGCAGCTTAGTGGGTAGGTACGGGTCCTACGAGCAGTACTTC
>few|TRBV28|TRBJ2-7|.
CASSLRLTGYEQYF
TGTGCCAGCAGTTTACGGCTAACCGGCTACGAGCAGTACTTC
>.|TRBV11-2|TRBJ2-1|.
CASSLGQPTGEFF
TGTGCCAGCAGCTTAGGGCAGCCCACTGGGGAGTTCTTC
>few|TRBV7-2|TRBJ2-7|TRBD2
CASSLGLAGDEQYF
TGTGCCAGCAGCTTAGGACTAGCGGGAGATGAGCAGTACTTC
>.|TRBV5-6|TRBJ2-7|TRBD2
CASGLAGEIILYEQYF
TGTGCCAGCGGGCTAGCGGGGGAAATAATACTCTACGAGCAGTACTTC
>.|TRBV27|TRBJ2-1|TRBD2
CASARRSLAGVGPRNEQFF
TGTGCCAGCGCCCGGAGGAGTCTAGCGGGAGTGGGTCCGCGGAATGAGCAGTTCTTC
>few|TRBV7-8|TRBJ2-7|TRBD1
CASSEGTAYEQYF
TGTGCCAGCAGCGAGGGGACAGCCTACGAGCAGTACTTC
>.|TRBV28|TRBJ2-7|.
CASSRNEGEQYF
TGTGCCAGCAGTCGGAACGAGGGAGAGCAGTACTTC
>.|TRBV28|TRBJ1-5|TRBD1
CASGPRRYRYWGQLNQPQHF
TGTGCCAGCGGGCCTCGACGTTATAGGTATTGGGGACAGCTTAATCAGCCCCAGCATTTT
>.|TRBV29-1|TRBJ2-1|.
CSAGQINYNEQFF
TGCAGCGCTGGACAGATAAACTACAATGAGCAGTTCTTC
>.|TRBV3-1|TRBJ2-7|TRBD1
CASSLLSTGTGQTYEQYF
TGTGCCAGCAGCTTACTGTCCACGGGGACAGGGCAAACCTACGAGCAGTACTTC
>once|TRBV11-2|TRBJ1-4|.
CASSPMEGGQGKLFF
TGTGCCAGCAGCCCCATGGAGGGCGGCCAAGGAAAACTGTTTTTT
>.|TRBV30|TRBJ2-5|.
CAWSGLFGGAQPQETQYF
TGTGCCTGGAGTGGTCTTTTCGGGGGTGCACAGCCTCAAGAGACCCAGTACTTC
>.|TRBV27|TRBJ2-3|.
CASSFFRGDTQYF
TGTGCCAGCAGTTTTTTCCGGGGGGATACGCAGTATTTT
>.|TRBV12-3/TRBV12-4|TRBJ2-2|.
CASTSQRGQGTGELFF
TGTGCCAGCACCTCGCAACGGGGGCAGGGCACCGGGGAGCTGTTTTTT
>.|TRBV14|TRBJ2-1|.
CASSLGLGRKAYEQFF
TGTGCCAGCAGCCTCGGATTGGGGAGAAAGGCCTATGAGCAGTTCTTC
>.|TRBV4-3|TRBJ2-1|TRBD2
CASSTLTGLAYNEQFF
TGCGCCAGCAGCACCCTGACGGGACTAGCCTACAATGAGCAGTTCTTC
>.|TRBV28|TRBJ2-3|TRBD2
CASSSSEAGEKVTDTQYF
TGTGCCAGCAGTTCGTCTGAGGCGGGAGAGAAAGTCACAGATACGCAGTATTTT
>.|TRBV14|TRBJ2-6|.
CASSQGAGSGANVLTF
TGTGCCAGCAGCCAAGGAGCAGGCTCTGGGGCCAACGTCCTGACTTTC
>.|TRBV13|TRBJ2-7|TRBD2
CASSPGTSGRAQQYF
TGTGCCAGCAGCCCGGGGACTAGCGGGAGGGCCCAGCAGTACTTC